A single TCR beta chain is shown here with its context. The sample belongs to a study of cytomegalovirus exposure and HLA in healthy donors. Samples came from healthy bone marrow donors. The PCR had 60 Vbeta and 13 Jbeta primers. Profiling relied on immunoSEQ multiplex PCR, and the TCRdb table lists in-frame clones only, not all of them. Among some 4,000 clones, roughly 80% were seen once, and the ten largest hold less than 7.5%. The V end lost 2 bases, the J end lost 5 bases, and 9 bases lay between the germline ends. The length of the CDR3 is 13 residues. Looked up from germline, CDR1 is SEHNR and CDR2 is FQNEAQ (reference sequence).

The V call is TRBV7-9, the J call TRBJ2-5, with D perhaps matching TRBD2 (5 bases). Specimen: PBMCs. The source is a woman in her 40s in good health and CMV-seropositive. In DNA, the CDR3 is TGTGCCAGCAGCTTACGCTCGGGGGAGACCCAGTACTTC. It encodes CASSLRSGETQYF. Drawing the rest from reference TRBV7-9 and TRBJ2-5, the complete variable domain is DTGVSQNPRHKITKRGQNVTFRCDPISEHNRLYWYRQTLGQGPEFLTYFQNEAQLEKSRLLSDRFSAERPKGSFSTLEIQRTEQGDSAMYLCASSLRSGETQYFGPGTRLLVL.